This entry concerns a single T cell receptor (beta chain). Its specificity is not known. Germline CDR1 reads SGHTA; CDR2 reads FQGTGA. V dropped 5 bases and J dropped 1 base, with 11 bases sitting between them. CDR3 length: 14 residues. Some clones are missing from TCRdb's copy, which holds only in-frame ones; the method was immunoSEQ multiplex PCR. There are tens of thousands of clones in the sample; 87% occur only once, and over 45% lies in the top ten. The data were obtained in a study of lymphopenia after photon versus proton radiotherapy. The study's findings and limits: Post-nadir diversity loss with photons came from oligoclonal expansion, particularly CD8+ Temra cells. Photon-treated patients lost naive T cells and TCR diversity; proton-treated stayed stable. Survival link was tested only in deceased patients; proton benefit remains a possibility. A bigger post-nadir fall in TCR diversity correlated inversely with survival time in deceased patients.

The chain uses TRBV7-3 and TRBJ1-1; maybe TRBD1 (6 bases). The sample consisted of peripheral blood, taken from a patient treated with proton-based radiotherapy. The clonotype was recovered from a woman in her fifties or sixties with cholangiocarcinoma. Some clones in this sample may be carry-over from other donors' samples. In DNA form, the CDR3 reads TGTGCCAGCAGCGCGGACAGAACGAACACTGAAGCTTTCTTT. Amino acid sequence: CASSADRTNTEAFF.